A selection of T cell receptor beta chains follows, all from one sample in a study of T cell changes during pregnancy in multiple sclerosis. Generated by immunoSEQ multiplex PCR, the TCRdb table keeps only in-frame clones and is missing some. The sample gives around 80,000 clones, about 92% of which show up once; approximately 2.4% is in the top ten. Sequences were derived from peripheral blood, sampled before pregnancy. Every receptor here comes from a female donor with multiple sclerosis, enrolled in a pregnancy study. Each CDR3 is given with its conserved first and last residue. The order of the fields is V gene, D gene, clone size, J gene, CDR3 DNA, CDR3 protein. A D gene is named only where the DNA matches it firmly. Rows give clone size only sometimes, using once, few, many, or a class for an expanded clone.

TRBV6-5	TRBD1	-	TRBJ2-1	TGTGCCAGCAGTTCAGGGGGCACCAAAGGAAATGAGCAGTTCTTC	CASSSGGTKGNEQFF
TRBV5-4	-	-	TRBJ2-5	TGTGCCAGCAGCTTTCCCGAAGAGACCCAGTACTTC	CASSFPEETQYF
TRBV5-8	-	once	TRBJ2-6	TGTGCCAGCAGCTTGGTAGCTGGGGCCAACGTCCTGACTTTC	CASSLVAGANVLTF
TRBV18	-	-	TRBJ1-1	TGTGCCAGCTCACCCTTAGACGCACAGTCCGAAGCTTTCTTT	CASSPLDAQSEAFF
TRBV19	TRBD2	-	TRBJ2-1	TGTGCCAGTAGCAGACTAGCGGGAGATATGAATGAGCAGTTCTTC	CASSRLAGDMNEQFF
TRBV25-1	-	-	TRBJ2-3	TGTGCCAGCAGTTCCTATAGCGATTACCCCACAGATACGCAGTATTTT	CASSSYSDYPTDTQYF
TRBV5-1	-	-	TRBJ1-4	TGCGCCAGCAGCTTGGGGGCCATGGATGAAAAACTGTTTTTT	CASSLGAMDEKLFF
TRBV6-1	TRBD2	-	TRBJ2-7	TGTGCCAGCAGCGTAAGCGGGGAGGCATACGAGCAGTACTTC	CASSVSGEAYEQYF
TRBV6-4	TRBD1	-	TRBJ1-2	TGTGCCAGCAGTGAGGGCCCAGGGGGCAACTATGGCTACACCTTC	CASSEGPGGNYGYTF
TRBV9	TRBD1	-	TRBJ1-4	TGTGCCAGCAGCCCGTTGGGAGGACAGGGCTGGGAAAAACTGTTTTTT	CASSPLGGQGWEKLFF
TRBV6-1	-	-	TRBJ1-2	TGTGCCAGCAGGACCCTACGCGGCTATGGCTACACCTTC	CASRTLRGYGYTF
TRBV11-3	-	-	TRBJ2-4	TGTGCCAGCAGCTTAGCACTTTTGTCGGCAGGTCGAGACATTCAGTACTTC	CASSLALLSAGRDIQYF
TRBV5-4	-	few	TRBJ2-5	TGTGCCAGCAGCTTGTATGGCTTCAGGGAGACCCAGTACTTC	CASSLYGFRETQYF
TRBV20-1	-	-	TRBJ2-1	TGCAGTGCTAGAATAAACAATGAGCAGTTCTTC	CSARINNEQFF
TRBV15	-	-	TRBJ2-5	TGTGCCACCAGCAGAGATCGAGAGACCCAGTACTTC	CATSRDRETQYF
TRBV5-5	-	-	TRBJ1-1	TGTGCCAGCAGCCCCACCAACTTCAACACTGAAGCTTTCTTT	CASSPTNFNTEAFF
TRBV4-3	TRBD2	-	TRBJ2-7	TGCGCCAGCAGCCAAGATCGTAGCGGGAGGGTACACGAGCAGTACTTC	CASSQDRSGRVHEQYF
TRBV10-3	TRBD1	-	TRBJ1-5	TGTGCCACATCTGGACAGGAATCAAATCAGCCCCAGCATTTT	CATSGQESNQPQHF
TRBV7-2	TRBD1	few	TRBJ2-2	TGTGCCAGCAGCTCACAGGGGACCGGGGAGCTGTTTTTT	CASSSQGTGELFF
TRBV6-5	TRBD2	few	TRBJ2-7	TGTGCCAGCGCCTCTAGCGGGAGCTCCTACGAGCAGTACTTC	CASASSGSSYEQYF
TRBV7-2	TRBD1	-	TRBJ1-2	TGTGCCAGCAGCCCTACAGGGGGCGCGGGAGGAGGCTACACCTTC	CASSPTGGAGGGYTF
TRBV7-2	TRBD1	-	TRBJ2-7	TGTGCCAGCAGCTTAGGGGACAGGGTTCACGAGCAGTACTTC	CASSLGDRVHEQYF
TRBV29-1	-	-	TRBJ1-1	TGCAGCGCTGCGCTGGGGGGGGACACTGAAGCTTTCTTT	CSAALGGDTEAFF
TRBV19	-	once	TRBJ2-7	TGTGCCAGTAGTATGTTCGCAGGCCTGAGCTCCTACGAGCAGTACTTC	CASSMFAGLSSYEQYF
TRBV11-3	-	-	TRBJ2-7	TGTGCCAGCAGCTTAGGGACAAAACAGAGAGAAGAGCAGTACTTC	CASSLGTKQREEQYF
TRBV7-8	-	-	TRBJ2-1	TGTGCCAGCAGCTTAGCGGGGGCCCACAATGAGCAGTTCTTC	CASSLAGAHNEQFF
TRBV27	-	-	TRBJ1-1	TGTGCCAGCAGTTTATCCAGGGGAACGAACACTGAAGCTTTCTTT	CASSLSRGTNTEAFF
TRBV6-5	TRBD2	-	TRBJ2-1	TGTGCCAGCAGCAGCCCGGGAGGGCCCCACAATGAGCAGTTCTTC	CASSSPGGPHNEQFF
TRBV6-1	TRBD2	-	TRBJ2-4	TGTGCCAGCAGTGTGGGACTAGCGGGAGAGGGGTCCAAAAACATTCAGTACTTC	CASSVGLAGEGSKNIQYF
TRBV11-2	-	-	TRBJ1-2	TGTGCCAGCAGCCCCAGGGCCCCGACCGTTAACTATGGCTACACCTTC	CASSPRAPTVNYGYTF
TRBV11-1	-	-	TRBJ1-2	TGTGCCAGCAGCCTTCTTGAGGGTTATGGCTACACCTTC	CASSLLEGYGYTF
TRBV25-1	TRBD1	once	TRBJ2-5	TGTGCCAGCTACGGGACAGGGCGGGAGACCCAGTACTTC	CASYGTGRETQYF
TRBV29-1	-	-	TRBJ2-5	TGCAGCGTTGCACCCATGACAGTTGCCCAAGAGACCCAGTACTTC	CSVAPMTVAQETQYF
TRBV28	-	-	TRBJ2-2	TGTGCCAGCAGTTCTCCAATCCTATTGAACACCGGGGAGCTGTTTTTT	CASSSPILLNTGELFF
TRBV5-6	TRBD1	-	TRBJ2-5	TGTGCCAGCAGCTTGTTGAGGACAGGAAGAGAGACCCAGTACTTC	CASSLLRTGRETQYF
TRBV18	-	-	TRBJ1-2	TGTGCCAGCTCACCACGGGCAGGGGCTGGGTATGGCTACACCTTC	CASSPRAGAGYGYTF
TRBV5-4	-	-	TRBJ2-6	TGTGCCAGCAGCACGCAGGGGCGCCCCTACTCTGGGGCCAACGTCCTGACTTTC	CASSTQGRPYSGANVLTF
TRBV4-1	-	once	TRBJ1-2	TGCGCCAGCAGCCAACGACTGAACTATGGCTACACCTTC	CASSQRLNYGYTF
TRBV4-2	TRBD2	-	TRBJ2-1	TGTGCCAGCAGCCAAGGGGCCGGGAGGGCCGGTGGTGAGCAGTTCTTC	CASSQGAGRAGGEQFF
TRBV11-3	TRBD1	-	TRBJ1-2	TGTGCCAGCAGCGAGACAGGGGACGGCTACACCTTC	CASSETGDGYTF
TRBV19	TRBD1	few	TRBJ2-1	TGTGCCAGTGGGGACAGGGCTAATGAGCAGTTCTTC	CASGDRANEQFF
TRBV9	TRBD2	-	TRBJ2-3	TGTGCCAGCAGCGTTCAGGGCGGGAGGGCCGATACGCAGTATTTT	CASSVQGGRADTQYF
TRBV2	-	-	TRBJ2-7	TGTGCCAGCAGTGAAGCGCGGGGCGGAGCCTACGAGCAGTACTTC	CASSEARGGAYEQYF
TRBV7-9	TRBD2	-	TRBJ2-5	TGTGCCAGCAGCGCGGGGACTAGCGGGGGGGTATGGGAGACCCAGTACTTC	CASSAGTSGGVWETQYF
TRBV14	-	-	TRBJ2-3	TGTGCCAGCAGCCAAGATCGCCAGGCCAAGTCGGAGTATTTT	CASSQDRQAKSEYF
TRBV21-1	-	-	TRBJ2-2	TGTGCCAGCAGCAAATTGGAACAGGGGGCCGGGGAGCTGTTTTTT	CASSKLEQGAGELFF
TRBV27	TRBD1	-	TRBJ1-2	TGTGCCAGCAGTGTCCGGGACAGGGGAAGTGGCTACACCTTC	CASSVRDRGSGYTF